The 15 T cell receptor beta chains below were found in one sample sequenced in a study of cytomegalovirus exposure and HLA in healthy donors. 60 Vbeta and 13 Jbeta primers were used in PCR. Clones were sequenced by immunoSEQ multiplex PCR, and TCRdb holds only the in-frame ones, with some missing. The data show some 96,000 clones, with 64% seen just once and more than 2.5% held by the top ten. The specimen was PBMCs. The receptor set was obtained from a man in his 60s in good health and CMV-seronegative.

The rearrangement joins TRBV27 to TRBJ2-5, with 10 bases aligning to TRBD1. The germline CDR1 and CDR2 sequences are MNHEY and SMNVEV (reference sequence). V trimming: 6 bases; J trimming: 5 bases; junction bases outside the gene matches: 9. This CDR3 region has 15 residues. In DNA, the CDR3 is TGTGCCAGCAGCAAGGGGGACAGGGGAGGGGAGACCCAGTACTTC. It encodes CASSKGDRGGETQYF.

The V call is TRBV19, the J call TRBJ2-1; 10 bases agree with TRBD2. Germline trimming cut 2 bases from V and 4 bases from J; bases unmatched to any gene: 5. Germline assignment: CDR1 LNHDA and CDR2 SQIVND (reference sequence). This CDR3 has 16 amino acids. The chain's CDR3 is CASSIKRTSGYNEQFF. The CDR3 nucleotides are TGTGCCAGTAGTATAAAGAGGACTAGCGGATACAATGAGCAGTTCTTC.

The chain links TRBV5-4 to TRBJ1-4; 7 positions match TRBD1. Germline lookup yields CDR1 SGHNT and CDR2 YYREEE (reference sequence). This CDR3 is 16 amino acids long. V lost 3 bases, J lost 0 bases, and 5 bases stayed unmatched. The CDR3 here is CASSWRTGATNEKLFF. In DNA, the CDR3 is TGTGCCAGCAGCTGGAGGACAGGAGCAACTAATGAAAAACTGTTTTTT. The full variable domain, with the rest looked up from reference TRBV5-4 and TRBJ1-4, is ETGVTQSPTHLIKTRGQQVTLRCSSQSGHNTVSWYQQALGQGPQFIFQYYREEENGRGNFPPRFSGLQFPNYSSELNVNALELDDSALYLCASSWRTGATNEKLFFGSGTQLSVL.

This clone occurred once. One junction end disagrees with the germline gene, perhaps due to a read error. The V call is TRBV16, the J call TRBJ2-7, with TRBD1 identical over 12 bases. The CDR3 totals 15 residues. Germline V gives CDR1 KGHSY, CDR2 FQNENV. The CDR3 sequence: CASSQLAGQGASPCF. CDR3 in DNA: TGTGCCAGCAGCCAATTGGCGGGACAGGGGGCAAGTCCGTGCTTC.

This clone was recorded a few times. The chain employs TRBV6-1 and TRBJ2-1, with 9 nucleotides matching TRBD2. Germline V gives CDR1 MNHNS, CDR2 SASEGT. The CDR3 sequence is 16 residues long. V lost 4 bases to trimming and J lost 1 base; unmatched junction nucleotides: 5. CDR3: CASSVERGASYNEQFF. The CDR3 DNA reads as TGTGCCAGCAGTGTTGAGCGGGGGGCATCCTACAATGAGCAGTTCTTC.

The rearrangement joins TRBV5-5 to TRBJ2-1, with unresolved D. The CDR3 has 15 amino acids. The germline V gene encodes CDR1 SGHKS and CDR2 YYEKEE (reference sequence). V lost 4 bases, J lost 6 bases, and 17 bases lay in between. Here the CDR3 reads CASSPTTGTVNEQFF. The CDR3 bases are TGTGCCAGCAGCCCTACCACGGGTACTGTCAATGAGCAGTTCTTC.

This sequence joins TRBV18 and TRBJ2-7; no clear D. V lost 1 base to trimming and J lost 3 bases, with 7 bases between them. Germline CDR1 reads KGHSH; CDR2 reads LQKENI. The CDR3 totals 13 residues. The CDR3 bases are TGTGCCAGCTCACCACTTGACAACTACGAGCAGTACTTC. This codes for CASSPLDNYEQYF.

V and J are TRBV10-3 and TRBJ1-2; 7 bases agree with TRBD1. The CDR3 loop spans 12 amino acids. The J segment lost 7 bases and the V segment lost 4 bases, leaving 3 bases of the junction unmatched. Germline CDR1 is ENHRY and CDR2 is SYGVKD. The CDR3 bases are TGTGCCATCAGTGTTGACAGGGCTGGCTACACCTTC. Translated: CAISVDRAGYTF.

As DNA, the CDR3 is TGTGCCAGTAGGGACAGGGGAAGTTACACCGGGGAGCTGTTTTTT. This gives the protein CASRDRGSYTGELFF. This rearrangement joins TRBV19 to TRBJ2-2; 9 nucleotides match TRBD1. The CDR3 covers 15 residues. Per the germline V gene, CDR1 is LNHDA and CDR2 is SQIVND (reference sequence). Trimming took 6 bases from V and 3 from J; bases not matched to a gene: 5.

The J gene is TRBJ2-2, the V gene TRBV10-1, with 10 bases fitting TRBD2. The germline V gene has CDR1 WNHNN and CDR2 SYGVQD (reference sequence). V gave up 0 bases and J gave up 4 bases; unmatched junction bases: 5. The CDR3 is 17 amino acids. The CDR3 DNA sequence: TGCGCCAGCAGTGAGTCGTTAGCGGGGGGCCTCACCGGGGAGCTGTTTTTT. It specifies CASSESLAGGLTGELFF.

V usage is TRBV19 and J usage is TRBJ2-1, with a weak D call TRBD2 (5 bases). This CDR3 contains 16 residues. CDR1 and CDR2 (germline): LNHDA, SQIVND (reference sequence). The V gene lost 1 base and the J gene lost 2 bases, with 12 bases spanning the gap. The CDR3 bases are TGTGCCAGTAGTATAGGAGGGCGTGGGCCCTACAATGAGCAGTTCTTC. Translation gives CASSIGGRGPYNEQFF. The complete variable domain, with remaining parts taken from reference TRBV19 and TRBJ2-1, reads DGGITQSPKYLFRKEGQNVTLSCEQNLNHDAMYWYRQDPGQGLRLIYYSQIVNDFQKGDIAEGYSVSREKKESFPLTVTSAQKNPTAFYLCASSIGGRGPYNEQFFGPGTRLTVL.

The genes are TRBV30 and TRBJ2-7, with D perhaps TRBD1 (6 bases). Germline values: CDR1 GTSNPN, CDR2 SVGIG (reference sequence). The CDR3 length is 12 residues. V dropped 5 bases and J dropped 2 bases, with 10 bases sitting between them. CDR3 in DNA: TGTGCCTGGGGACGGGACACCTACGAGCAGTACTTC. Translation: CAWGRDTYEQYF.

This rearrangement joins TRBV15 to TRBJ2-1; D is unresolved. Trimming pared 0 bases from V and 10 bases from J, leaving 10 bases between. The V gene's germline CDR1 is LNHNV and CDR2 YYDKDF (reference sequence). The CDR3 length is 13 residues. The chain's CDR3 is CATSRDLPREQFF. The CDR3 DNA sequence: TGTGCCACCAGCAGAGATTTGCCCAGGGAGCAGTTCTTC.

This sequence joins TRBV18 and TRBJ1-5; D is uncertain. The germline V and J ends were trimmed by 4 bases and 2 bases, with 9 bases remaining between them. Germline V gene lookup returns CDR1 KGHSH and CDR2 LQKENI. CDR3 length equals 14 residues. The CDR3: CASSRGRGNQPQHF. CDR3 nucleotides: TGTGCCAGCTCACGTGGTCGGGGCAATCAGCCCCAGCATTTT. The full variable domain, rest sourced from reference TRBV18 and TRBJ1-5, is NAGVMQNPRHLVRRRGQEARLRCSPMKGHSHVYWYRQLPEEGLKFMVYLQKENIIDESGMPKERFSAEFPKEGPSILRIQQVVRGDSAAYFCASSRGRGNQPQHFGDGTRLSIL.

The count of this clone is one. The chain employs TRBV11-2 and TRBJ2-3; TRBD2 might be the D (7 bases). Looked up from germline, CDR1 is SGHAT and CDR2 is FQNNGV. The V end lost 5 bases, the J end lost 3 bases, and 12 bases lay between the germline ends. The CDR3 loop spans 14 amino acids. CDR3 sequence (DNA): TGTGCCAGCAGCCCGGGGGGCCGGACAGATACGCAGTATTTT. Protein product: CASSPGGRTDTQYF.